Listed below are T cell receptor beta chains from one sample, sequenced in a study of blood T cells in healthy people across ages. MiXCR was run by TCRdb on the 5' RACE reads, yielding one entry per CDR3 protein. The table has 1.6 million or so distinct CDR3 sequences, almost 35% seen once; the top ten hold roughly 10%. The source material was blood. The receptors were sampled from a woman aged 25 to 39 in good health. Each CDR3 is given with its conserved first and last residue. The D gene is left open where the match is weak. Clone size, where shown, is once, few, many, or a class for clones that have expanded.

d_gene	abundance	v_gene	j_gene	len	CDR3nt	CDR3aa
TRBD1	NA	TRBV20-1	TRBJ2-5	16	TGCAGTGCTAGGGGGACAGGGGGCGCTGGTAGGGAGACCCAGTACTTC	CSARGTGGAGRETQYF
TRBD2	NA	TRBV9	TRBJ2-3	16	TGTGCCAGCAGCGTAGGACTAGCGGTTCACACAGATACGCAGTATTTT	CASSVGLAVHTDTQYF
NA	many	TRBV3-1	TRBJ2-7	11	TGTGCCAGCAGCCAAGGTCGCGAGCAGTACTTC	CASSQGREQYF
TRBD1	NA	TRBV19	TRBJ2-1	18	TGTGCCAGTAGTATAGATCAAGGGGGCGACAGCTCCTACAATGAGCAGTTCTTC	CASSIDQGGDSSYNEQFF
TRBD1	few	TRBV4-1	TRBJ1-2	16	TGCGCCAGCAGCCAAGGGCCTACAGGGGGCTTCTATGGCTACACCTTC	CASSQGPTGGFYGYTF
TRBD1	many	TRBV28	TRBJ2-7	14	TGTGCCAGCAGAGGGGACAGGCCCACCTACGAGCAGTACTTC	CASRGDRPTYEQYF
NA	NA	TRBV5-5	TRBJ2-1	14	TGTGCCAGCAGCAACAGCCCTAACTTTAATGAGCAGTTCTTC	CASSNSPNFNEQFF
TRBD1	NA	TRBV6-1	TRBJ2-2	15	TGTGCCAGCAGGCAAGGGACAGATAACACCGGGGAGCTGTTTTTT	CASRQGTDNTGELFF
NA	NA	TRBV10-3	TRBJ2-7	14	TGTGCCATCAGTGAGTCTTTTGTGGCTTACGAGCAGTACTTC	CAISESFVAYEQYF
TRBD1	NA	TRBV5-1	TRBJ1-6	15	TGCGCCAGCAGCGGTGACGACAGGGGGCATTCACCCCTCCACTTT	CASSGDDRGHSPLHF
NA	many	TRBV29-1	TRBJ2-1	16	TGCAGCGCTCGATCCCCGGCTCGGGGCTCCTACAATGAGCAGTTCTTC	CSARSPARGSYNEQFF
TRBD2	few	TRBV6-5	TRBJ2-5	17	TGTGCCAGCAGTTACTCGACTAGCGTAGTGTCTATAGAGACCCAGTACTTC	CASSYSTSVVSIETQYF
NA	NA	TRBV30	TRBJ1-2	14	TGTGCCTGGAGTGTGCAAGGGGCCGCCTATGGCTACACCTTC	CAWSVQGAAYGYTF
NA	few	TRBV28	TRBJ1-2	12	TGTGCCGGCAGTTTACTTAACTATGGCTACACCTTC	CAGSLLNYGYTF
TRBD1	NA	TRBV20-1	TRBJ2-3	15	TGCAGTGCTAGAAACGGACAGGGTGGTGCAGATACGCAGTATTTT	CSARNGQGGADTQYF
NA	NA	TRBV4-1	TRBJ2-7	15	TGCGCCAGCAGCCAAGATGGGGTGGGCCTGTCGGAGCAGTACTTC	CASSQDGVGLSEQYF
TRBD2	many	TRBV7-9	TRBJ2-1	19	TGTGCCAGCAGCCCCCGGGCCAGCGGGGGGCCCAGCTCCTACAATGAGCAGTTCTTC	CASSPRASGGPSSYNEQFF
TRBD2	NA	TRBV27	TRBJ2-4	15	TGTGCCAGCAGTTTATCGTCGGTCAGCGGGGACATTCAGTACTTC	CASSLSSVSGDIQYF
TRBD2	many	TRBV28	TRBJ2-3	16	TGTGCCAGCAGTTTAACGGGACTAGCGGGAGGAGATACGCAGTATTTT	CASSLTGLAGGDTQYF
NA	NA	TRBV30	TRBJ2-7	12	TGTGCCTGGAGCTTCGGAACCAACGAGCAGTACTTC	CAWSFGTNEQYF
NA	NA	TRBV25-1	TRBJ2-1	14	TGTGCCAGCAGCCGCCCCGGACAGATTAATGAGCAGTTCTTC	CASSRPGQINEQFF
NA	few	TRBV12-3/TRBV12-4	TRBJ1-2	12	TGTGCCAGCAGTTTGGCGGGGTATGGCCACACCTTC	CASSLAGYGHTF
NA	many	TRBV6-2/TRBV6-3	TRBJ1-1	12	TGTGCCAGCAGTACCGTGGGCTCTGAAGCTTTCTTT	CASSTVGSEAFF
TRBD2	NA	TRBV11-2	TRBJ2-5	18	TGTGCCAGCAGCTTAAAGGCTAGCGGGGGGGTATCACCGGAGACCCAGTACTTC	CASSLKASGGVSPETQYF
NA	NA	TRBV20-1	TRBJ1-2	15	TGCAGTGCCAAGGGGGGGTACTTATCGCGGTGGGGCTACACCTTC	CSAKGGYLSRWGYTF
TRBD1	few	TRBV7-9	TRBJ2-1	15	TGTGCCAGCTGCCCCGGTCAGGGGGTCCAAGAGACCCAGTTCTTC	CASCPGQGVQETQFF
TRBD1	NA	TRBV20-1	TRBJ1-4	13	TGCAGTGCCCCGGACAGGACAGGTGAAAAACTGTTTTTT	CSAPDRTGEKLFF
NA	NA	TRBV7-2	TRBJ1-6	16	TGTGCCAGCAGCCCTACGTCGGGTCCCTATAATTCACCCCTCCACTTT	CASSPTSGPYNSPLHF
NA	NA	TRBV15	TRBJ2-3	14	TGTGCCACCAGCAGAGATTCAGGGTTCGATACGCAGTATTTT	CATSRDSGFDTQYF
NA	few	TRBV2	TRBJ2-5	17	TGTGCCAGCAGTAGACCCGCAAAAACAGGGATTTTCGAGACCCAGTACTTC	CASSRPAKTGIFETQYF
NA	few	TRBV7-2	TRBJ1-2	13	TGTGCCAGCAGCCACAGGGTGGGCTATGGCTACACCTTC	CASSHRVGYGYTF
TRBD1	few	TRBV6-1	TRBJ1-2	12	TGTACCAGCAGTGAACAGGGGAATGGCTACACCTTC	CTSSEQGNGYTF
NA	few	TRBV20-1	TRBJ2-1	15	TGCAGTGCTAGTCGGCTAGCGCCTATAAACAATGAGCAGTTCTTC	CSASRLAPINNEQFF
TRBD1	NA	TRBV12-3/TRBV12-4	TRBJ1-2	13	TGTGCCAGCACCGTGGACAGGGGTTATGGCTACACCTTC	CASTVDRGYGYTF
NA	many	TRBV4-1	TRBJ2-3	16	TGCGCCAGCAGCCAAACATCGACGAGGGGCACAGATACGCAGTATTTT	CASSQTSTRGTDTQYF
NA	NA	TRBV3-1	TRBJ1-2	12	TGTGCCAGCAGCCAACAAACGAGGGGCTACACCTTC	CASSQQTRGYTF
TRBD2	few	TRBV20-1	TRBJ2-5	16	TGCAGTGCTAGAGATATGGCGGGAGGGCGGAAAGAGACCCAGTACTTC	CSARDMAGGRKETQYF
TRBD2	NA	TRBV4-1	TRBJ2-5	16	TGCGCCAGCAGCCAAGCAGGGCTAGCGGGGCAAGAGACCCAGTACTTC	CASSQAGLAGQETQYF
TRBD1	NA	TRBV29-1	TRBJ1-1	13	TGCAGCGTTGCCCTGGGACAGGGGATTGAAGCTTTCTTT	CSVALGQGIEAFF
TRBD1	few	TRBV20-1	TRBJ1-5	13	TGCAGTGCTCTGGGACAGCGCAATCAGCCCCAGCATTTT	CSALGQRNQPQHF
TRBD1	NA	TRBV4-2	TRBJ1-1	15	TGTGCCAGCAGCCCGTTGGCGACAGGGGGTGTTGAAGCTTTCTTT	CASSPLATGGVEAFF
TRBD1	NA	TRBV4-1	TRBJ1-2	16	TGCGCCAGCAGCCAGGGCCGGGACAGGGGTTATTATGGCTACACCTTC	CASSQGRDRGYYGYTF
NA	NA	TRBV14	TRBJ2-3	16	TGTGCCAGCAGCCAAAGAAGGGGCTTCGGTACAGATACGCAGTATTTT	CASSQRRGFGTDTQYF
TRBD1	NA	TRBV27	TRBJ1-6	13	TGTGCCAGCAAACCAGGGGGCACTTCACCCCTCCACTTT	CASKPGGTSPLHF
TRBD1	NA	TRBV18	TRBJ1-2	17	TGTGCCAGCTCACCACAAGGACAGGGACTCTTCCATCGAGGCTACACCTTC	CASSPQGQGLFHRGYTF
TRBD2	NA	TRBV6-2/TRBV6-3	TRBJ2-1	17	TGTGCCAGCAGTCCCCCCTTAGCGGGAGGTTCCTACAATGAGCAGTTCTTC	CASSPPLAGGSYNEQFF
TRBD1	NA	TRBV29-1	TRBJ2-3	18	TGCAGCGTCCACCCCGGGGCAGGGGGAATATTGGACAGCGCTACGCAGTATTTT	CSVHPGAGGILDSATQYF
NA	NA	TRBV6-5	TRBJ2-6	19	TGTGCCAGCAGTTACTCCTCTAATTCTCGATTCGCTGGGGCCAACGTCCTGACTTTC	CASSYSSNSRFAGANVLTF
TRBD2	few	TRBV7-7	TRBJ2-5	16	TGTGCCAGCAGCGTGGGACTAGCGGGGGAAGGTGGGACCCAGTACTTC	CASSVGLAGEGGTQYF
TRBD1	many	TRBV27	TRBJ2-3	18	TGTGCCAGCAGTTTGCGGTACTACCGGGACAGGGGCACAGATACGCAGTATTTT	CASSLRYYRDRGTDTQYF
TRBD1	NA	TRBV7-2	TRBJ2-5	13	TGTGCCGGCAGCACAGGGGGCCGGGAGACCCAGTACTTC	CAGSTGGRETQYF
NA	NA	TRBV4-1	TRBJ1-1	15	TGCGCCAGCAGCCTTATGGGGTCTCGGAACGCTGAAGCTTTCTTT	CASSLMGSRNAEAFF
TRBD2	NA	TRBV5-1	TRBJ2-7	16	TGCGCCAGCAGTCTGGCATCTCTACGGGGGGCCTACGAGCAGTACTTC	CASSLASLRGAYEQYF
NA	many	TRBV7-2	TRBJ2-6	15	TGTGCCAGCAGCTTAATGAGCTCTGGGGCCAACGTCCTGACTTTC	CASSLMSSGANVLTF
NA	many	TRBV7-2	TRBJ2-1	15	TGTGCCAGCAGCTTAGGGTCGGCCTCCTACAATGAGCAGTTCTTC	CASSLGSASYNEQFF
TRBD1	NA	TRBV6-5	TRBJ1-2	16	TGTGCCAGCAGTTACTCCTCTCTGGACAGGGGTTATGGCTACACCTTC	CASSYSSLDRGYGYTF
NA	NA	TRBV20-1	TRBJ1-5	14	TGCAGTGCTAGACTACTGGGGGGAGGTCAGCCCCAGCATTTT	CSARLLGGGQPQHF
TRBD1	NA	TRBV4-1	TRBJ1-2	19	TGCGCCAGCAGCCAAGATGGGGGGGAGAACAGGGGGCTTAACTGGGGCTACACCTTC	CASSQDGGENRGLNWGYTF
TRBD2	NA	TRBV20-1	TRBJ2-1	14	TGCAGTGCTAGCCCAGCGGGAGGGGTCTATGAGCAGTTCTTC	CSASPAGGVYEQFF
NA	many	TRBV20-1	TRBJ2-5	13	TGCAGTGCAGAAGCGGACAGACAAGAGACCCAGTACTTC	CSAEADRQETQYF